This T cell receptor beta chain was found in a study of T cells in Graves' hyperthyroidism and ophthalmopathy. The V end lost 4 bases, the J end lost 4 bases, and 11 bases lay between the germline ends. This CDR3 region has 15 residues. Germline values: CDR1 SNHLY, CDR2 FYNNEI. This clonotype has ten or more counts. Antigen specificity is unknown. Amplified regions were TCR beta CDR3 sequences from RNA transcripts. Researchers ran a first-round RT-PCR on the TCR CDR3 using the HTBI primer set. Via MiXCR, TCRdb re-called the multiplex PCR reads, giving one row per CDR3 protein. This sample has about 620,000 distinct CDR3 sequences, with roughly 17% found just once. The study's findings and limits: Blood also carried most thyroid clonotypes expanded above 0.001.

Sequenced material: blood. The sequence was collected from a woman in her twenties or thirties with Graves' hyperthyroidism. This chain uses TRBV2 with TRBJ2-6; TRBD2 might be the D (5 bases). CDR3 amino acids: CASSVRRRGANVLTF. For the CDR3, the DNA is TGTGCCAGCAGTGTGCGGAGGAGGGGGGCCAACGTCCTGACTTTC.